This T cell receptor beta chain was obtained from a study of blood T cells in healthy people across ages. This clonotype was observed a few times. Antigen specificity is unknown. Primers used in a second PCR of roughly 6 to 11 cycles were a sample-barcoded 5' primer and a J-beta primer mix. A 12-random-nucleotide template-switch adaptor tagged each cDNA molecule. MiXCR was run by TCRdb on the 5' RACE reads, yielding one entry per CDR3 protein. The data contain 780,000 or so distinct CDR3 sequences, about 61% of them seen just once; the ten biggest clones take up 20% to 30%. Regarding the study as a whole: Long-lived donors carried more naive CD4+ cells and greater diversity than aged donors.

Germline V gives CDR1 SGHKS, CDR2 YYEKEE (reference sequence). The CDR3 is 16 residues long. The sequenced sample was blood. The rearrangement uses TRBV5-5 and TRBJ2-4, with D tentatively TRBD1 (6 bases). The DNA end lines up better with TRBJ2-5; the J call may be wrong. This sequence was found in a man aged 40-49 years in good health. The CDR3 sequence: CASSGSRTGYGETQYF. Written as DNA, the CDR3 is TGTGCCAGCAGCGGTTCCCGTACAGGGTATGGAGAGACCCAGTACTTC.